Here is one T cell receptor beta chain with its context. This entry is derived from a study of shared clonotypes between healthy human individuals. Trimming at V came to 2 bases and at J to 4 bases, leaving 7 bases not matched to a gene. The CDR3 covers 16 residues. Germline loops: CDR1 PRHDT, CDR2 FYEKMQ (reference sequence). Sequencing used immunoSEQ multiplex PCR; TCRdb keeps in-frame clones, though not all of them. Of millions of clones listed, more than 80% were seen once; the top ten hold roughly 0.14%. Sequenced material: naive CD4+ T cells sorted from blood. Documented subset: CD45RA+ positively selected. The chain recombines TRBV13 with TRBJ2-3; 9 nucleotides align to TRBD2. The TCR comes from a man between 18 and 29 years old in good health. The CDR3 region is CASSLIGLAKADTQYF. CDR3 nucleotides: TGTGCCAGCAGCTTAATAGGACTAGCGAAGGCAGATACGCAGTATTTT.